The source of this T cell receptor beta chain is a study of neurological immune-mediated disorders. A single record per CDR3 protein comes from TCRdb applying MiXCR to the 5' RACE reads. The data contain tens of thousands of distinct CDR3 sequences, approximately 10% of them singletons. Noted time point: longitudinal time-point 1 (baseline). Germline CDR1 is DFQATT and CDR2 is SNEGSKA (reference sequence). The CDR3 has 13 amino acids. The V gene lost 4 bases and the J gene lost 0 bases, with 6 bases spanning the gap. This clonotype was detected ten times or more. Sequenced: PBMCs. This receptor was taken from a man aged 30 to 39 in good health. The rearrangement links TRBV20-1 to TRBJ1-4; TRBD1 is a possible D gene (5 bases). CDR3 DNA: TGCAGTGCTAAACAGGCAACTAATGAAAAACTGTTTTTT. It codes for CSAKQATNEKLFF.